What follows describes a single TCR beta chain. The data are from a study of neoadjuvant anti-PD-1 for oral cavity cancer. Study-level background: Patients without progression got a fourth dose around day 43.

The CDR3 length is 14 residues. With V trimmed by 8 bases and J by 0 bases, 4 bases remained unmatched. Germline V gene lookup returns CDR1 MNHEY and CDR2 SVGAGI. Sequencing was performed with immunoSEQ multiplex PCR; in TCRdb, only in-frame clones are kept and a portion is missing. Here the sample spans 15,000 to 20,000 clones, 65% to 85% being singletons. This receptor was taken from a person aged 35-79 years with oral cavity squamous cell carcinoma. The sample consisted of PBMCs, taken before nivolumab (anti-PD-1) treatment. The V and J genes are TRBV6-5 and TRBJ2-1; 7 bases align to TRBD2. Here the CDR3 DNA reads TGTGCCAGCCGGGACTATAGCTCCTACAATGAGCAGTTCTTC. It translates to CASRDYSSYNEQFF.